One and the same sample provided the 6 T cell receptor beta chains below, sequenced in a study of T-cell memory formation after mild COVID-19. A single record per CDR3 protein comes from TCRdb applying MiXCR to the 5' RACE reads. The data hold 280,000 or so distinct CDR3 sequences, with roughly 8% observed a single time. Sequenced input: PBMCs or a T cell subset sorted from them (not recorded which). These receptors were obtained from a man aged 18 to 30 who had mild COVID-19 (a few samples of this study predate the infection). Cell type and time point are not known.

This chain joins TRBV9 and TRBJ2-7, with D possibly TRBD1 on 6 matching bases. V was shortened by 5 bases and J by 6 bases, with 18 bases between the two germline ends. Germline loops: CDR1 SGDLS, CDR2 YYNGEE. This CDR3 contains 14 residues. The CDR3 coding sequence is TGTGCCAGCAGAGTTCAGAAAACAGGGCTCGAGCAGTACGTC. Its translation is CASRVQKTGLEQYV.

This clonotype appeared many times. The DNA for the CDR3 is TGCGCCAGCAGCTTGTATCGGTTGAACTCCTACAATGAGCAGTTCTTC. It is translated as CASSLYRLNSYNEQFF. The chain joins TRBV5-1 to TRBJ2-1; unclear D gene. The CDR3 length is 16 residues. Looked up from germline, CDR1 is SGHRS and CDR2 is YFSETQ. Trimming stripped 1 base from V and 0 bases from J, with 11 bases between.

This clonotype appeared a few times. V and J are TRBV20-1 and TRBJ1-5; D gene uncertain. The V gene's germline CDR1 is DFQATT and CDR2 SNEGSKA (reference sequence). The CDR3 runs to 15 residues. V shed 1 base and J shed 5 bases, with 15 bases lying between them. CDR3 bases: TGCAGTGCTAGAGTGCTAGGACGGGAGGATCAGCCCCAGCATTTT. Translating it yields CSARVLGREDQPQHF.

This clonotype was observed a handful of times. This chain joins TRBV7-3 and TRBJ2-2; a weak D match, TRBD1 (6 bases). Germline CDR1 SGHTA, CDR2 FQGTGA. The V gene lost 5 bases and the J gene lost 5 bases, with 15 bases spanning the gap. The CDR3 contains 15 residues. The CDR3: CASSQGQGTTGELFF. The CDR3 nucleotides are TGTGCCAGCAGCCAGGGGCAGGGGACAACCGGGGAGCTGTTTTTT.

This clonotype was seen once. The chain carries TRBV29-1 and TRBJ2-7; possibly TRBD2 for D (5 bases). This CDR3 is built from 13 residues. The V end was cut by 1 base, the J end by 1 base, with 8 bases between. Germline CDR1 and CDR2: SQVTM and ANQGSEA. In DNA, the CDR3 is TGCAGCGTTGAAGCCGGGAATTCCTACGAGCAGTACTTC. As protein: CSVEAGNSYEQYF.

This clonotype was found a few times. The rearrangement links TRBV5-1 to TRBJ2-6, with D perhaps matching TRBD2 (5 bases). The CDR3 contains 15 residues. Trimming removed 4 bases at V and 0 bases at J, with 8 bases between. Germline V CDR1 and CDR2: SGHRS, YFSETQ. CDR3 residues: CASSTTSSGANVLTF. The CDR3 nucleotides read TGCGCCAGCAGCACTACTAGCTCTGGGGCCAACGTCCTGACTTTC.